This T cell receptor beta chain was obtained from a study of blood T cell repertoires in COVID-19. The assay was immunoSEQ multiplex PCR, and TCRdb's table has in-frame clones only and misses some. Of approximately 60,000 clones listed, 79% are singletons. The trim removed 6 bases at V and 7 bases at J, leaving 25 bases unmatched. The length of the CDR3 is 20 residues. The V gene's germline CDR1 is KGHSH and CDR2 LQKENI. The sample comprised peripheral blood. The J gene is TRBJ2-1, the V gene TRBV18, with 9 bases lining up with TRBD1. This TCR was recovered from a woman of 80 years or more with active or convalescent COVID-19. CDR3 protein: CASSRLWDREESTYRNEQFF. The CDR3 DNA sequence: TGTGCCAGCTCGCGACTCTGGGACAGGGAAGAATCAACTTACAGGAATGAGCAGTTCTTC.